What follows describes a single T cell receptor beta chain. The antigen remains undetermined. This record belongs to a study of CD8 T cells in Susac syndrome. Study as a whole: Patients with Susac syndrome were, at the time of blood collection, therapy-naive, maintained on corticosteroids, or maintained on intravenous immunoglobulin alone.

Overall study findings and caveats: The relatively small number of individuals in the TCR sequencing and HLA analysis was acknowledged by the study. In total CD8+ repertoires, 15 to 20 Susac-specific public clones were found, and CD8+ TEMRA repertoires had 5 or 6. Peak Susac CD8+ clonal expansion occurred in TEMRA cells and active patients.

The CDR3 is 18 residues long. Trimming cost V 0 bases and J 4 bases, with 18 bases left between them. Per germline, CDR1 SGHDN and CDR2 FVKESK. A quantity of about 0.5 to 1 ug RNA underwent reverse transcription using random hexamers. One entry per CDR3 protein results from TCRdb running MiXCR on the immunoSEQ multiplex PCR reads. Here the sample spans some 75,000 distinct CDR3 sequences, about 94% being singletons. The chain carries TRBV14 and TRBJ2-2; D might be TRBD2 (5 bases). Sequenced sample: CD8+ T cells from PBMCs. This receptor was taken from a human donor with Susac syndrome. CDR3 in amino acids: CASSQDRTSFLGTGELFF. CDR3 sequence (DNA): TGTGCCAGCAGCCAAGACCGTACTAGTTTCTTGGGCACCGGGGAGCTGTTTTTT.